Below are 32 T cell receptor beta chains sequenced from a single sample in a study of beta chain features in type 1 diabetes (dated by TCRdb to 2016 to 2019). Libraries were prepared through the immunoSEQ multiplex PCR assay. The entire isolated RNA was reverse transcribed using the High Capacity cDNA Reverse Transcription Kit, and thus expressed TCRB transcripts were sequenced. Entries here come from immuneACCESS through TCRdb and include only in-frame sequences with V and J called. Some clones fail to appear in such tables; in the studies checked, an unresolved V gene covers under half of the shortfall, and the cause of the remainder is unknown. For this sample there are 350,000 to 400,000 clones; roughly 12% appear just once. Approximately 0.01% of the sample is held by the ten biggest clonotypes. The antigens of these receptors remain unknown. Study-level results and caveats: A moderate but significant shortening of TCRB CDR3 length was observed in type 1 diabetes patients in all four CD4+ subsets.

Input material: naive CD4+ T cells from blood. According to the study, the label for this sample's cell subset or site signals: true naive CD4+ T cells. All receptors come from a woman younger than 30 with type 1 diabetes.

The chain links TRBV6-6 to TRBJ2-2; 8 bases match TRBD1. This CDR3 comprises 15 residues. The V gene end was trimmed by 3 bases and the J gene end by 7 bases; junction bases not matched to a gene: 7. The V gene's germline CDR1 is MNHNY and CDR2 SVGAGI (reference sequence). CDR3 sequence: CASSYRTGWGGELFF. CDR3 bases: TGTGCCAGCAGTTATAGGACAGGGTGGGGCGGGGAGCTGTTTTTT.

This chain connects TRBV9 to TRBJ2-2; D ambiguous. Trimming stripped 2 bases from V and 3 bases from J, with 5 bases between. The length of the CDR3 is 13 residues. The germline gives CDR1 SGDLS, CDR2 YYNGEE. The CDR3 DNA is TGTGCCAGCAGCGTCAGGTACACCGGGGAGCTGTTTTTT. Protein sequence: CASSVRYTGELFF. The variable domain in full, with the rest retrieved from reference TRBV9 and TRBJ2-2, is DSGVTQTPKHLITATGQRVTLRCSPRSGDLSVYWYQQSLDQGLQFLIQYYNGEERAKGNILERFSAQQFPDLHSELNLSSLELGDSALYFCASSVRYTGELFFGEGSRLTVL.

Here the CDR3 DNA reads TGTGCCAGCAGTTTCAGTTGGGCAGTCCAAGAGACCCAGTACTTC. Its protein is CASSFSWAVQETQYF. The gene calls are TRBV28 and TRBJ2-5; D gene unclear. Trimming pared 3 bases from V and 1 base from J, leaving 12 bases between. The germline V gene encodes CDR1 MDHEN and CDR2 SYDVKM. The CDR3 loop spans 15 amino acids.

J is TRBJ2-3 and V is TRBV14; 8 positions agree with TRBD2. The CDR3 is made up of 17 amino acids. V lost 2 bases, J lost 2 bases, and 9 bases stayed unmatched. Germline V gives CDR1 SGHDN, CDR2 FVKESK. The DNA for the CDR3 is TGTGCCAGCAGCCAACGGTCCACTAGCGGATCCACAGATACGCAGTATTTT. Its protein product is CASSQRSTSGSTDTQYF.

This clone has more than one count but fewer than ten. The genes are TRBV11-3 and TRBJ2-3, with TRBD2 matching over 7 bases. This CDR3 comprises 14 residues. J lost 1 base, V lost 4 bases, and 2 bases had no gene match. Germline CDR1 SGHNT, CDR2 YENEEA. The CDR3 spells CASSWAGGTDTQYF. The DNA of the CDR3 is TGTGCCAGCAGCTGGGCGGGGGGCACAGATACGCAGTATTTT.

J is TRBJ2-7 and V is TRBV5-4; D is perhaps TRBD2 (6 bases). This CDR3 is 11 amino acids long. Germline CDR1 reads SGHNT; CDR2 reads YYREEE (reference sequence). V was trimmed by 4 bases and J by 5 bases, leaving 7 bases between them. In DNA, the CDR3 is TGTGCCAGCAGCCGGGAGCACGAGCAGTACTTC. It encodes CASSREHEQYF. Variable domain in full (rest from reference TRBV5-4 and TRBJ2-7): ETGVTQSPTHLIKTRGQQVTLRCSSQSGHNTVSWYQQALGQGPQFIFQYYREEENGRGNFPPRFSGLQFPNYSSELNVNALELDDSALYLCASSREHEQYFGPGTRLTVT.

The chain is built from TRBV6-5 and TRBJ2-3, with D perhaps TRBD1 (5 bases). V dropped 6 bases and J dropped 2 bases, with 12 bases sitting between them. The CDR3 sequence is 14 residues long. The V gene's germline CDR1 is MNHEY and CDR2 SVGAGI. The CDR3 DNA reads TGTGCCAGCAGACTCGACAGAAACACAGATACGCAGTATTTT. As protein: CASRLDRNTDTQYF.

This chain links TRBV9 with TRBJ2-5; D possibly corresponds to TRBD2 (6 bases). This CDR3 has 14 residues. Per germline, CDR1 SGDLS and CDR2 YYNGEE. V was pared by 0 bases and J by 4 bases, with 10 bases between. The CDR3 spells CASSVGGGIETQYF. The CDR3 DNA reads as TGTGCCAGCAGCGTAGGAGGCGGGATAGAGACCCAGTACTTC.

This rearrangement joins TRBV11-2 to TRBJ2-7; 15 bases map to TRBD2. J gave up 7 bases and V 5 bases, and 12 bases lay outside the gene matches. CDR3 length equals 17 residues. Germline loops: CDR1 SGHAT, CDR2 FQNNGV. The CDR3 sequence: CASSRLRTSGGAREQYF. The CDR3 DNA follows: TGTGCCAGCAGCCGCCTAAGGACTAGCGGGGGGGCGAGGGAGCAGTACTTC.

The V gene is TRBV28, the J gene TRBJ2-5, with D unresolved. The CDR3 sequence is 11 residues long. The germline V gene has CDR1 MDHEN and CDR2 SYDVKM. The V gene lost 3 bases and the J gene lost 5 bases, with 4 bases spanning the gap. CDR3 in DNA: TGTGCCAGCAGTTTTGAGGAGACCCAGTACTTC. Protein product: CASSFEETQYF.

V gene TRBV10-3 combines with J gene TRBJ2-1, with D possibly TRBD1 on 5 matching bases. The V and J ends lost 9 bases and 6 bases respectively, with 9 bases between them. CDR3 length: 11 residues. Germline values: CDR1 ENHRY, CDR2 SYGVKD. The CDR3 bases are TGTGCCATAGCAGGGTTCAATGAGCAGTTCTTC. This gives the protein CAIAGFNEQFF.

The chain couples TRBV11-2 to TRBJ2-5, with a tentative D call TRBD2 (5 bases). Looked up from germline, CDR1 is SGHAT and CDR2 is FQNNGV. The CDR3 is 14 amino acids. With 6 bases removed from V and 5 bases from J, the gap between germline ends came to 16 bases. Here the CDR3 DNA reads TGTGCCAGCAGTCATCGACCGTCGGGGGAGACCCAGTACTTC. Amino acid sequence: CASSHRPSGETQYF.

This chain joins TRBV14 and TRBJ1-1; TRBD1 is a possible D gene (5 bases). This CDR3 has 15 amino acids. V lost 4 bases and J 8 bases, leaving 20 bases between the germline ends. Germline lookup yields CDR1 SGHDN and CDR2 FVKESK. Here the CDR3 reads CASSREGRSREEAFF. Here the CDR3 DNA reads TGTGCCAGCAGCCGGGAGGGGAGGTCCCGGGAGGAAGCTTTCTTT.

This rearrangement joins TRBV18 to TRBJ1-5; perhaps TRBD1 as D (6 bases). Trimming cost V 3 bases and J 2 bases, with 11 bases left between them. This CDR3 is 15 amino acids long. Germline CDR1 is KGHSH and CDR2 is LQKENI. CDR3 in amino acids: CASSPTGGGNQPQHF. The CDR3 DNA reads TGTGCCAGCTCACCGACAGGTGGAGGCAATCAGCCCCAGCATTTT.

This chain connects TRBV4-1 to TRBJ1-5; possibly TRBD1 for D (5 bases). The CDR3 extends over 14 amino acids. Germline CDR1 and CDR2: MGHRA and YSYEKL. The germline V and J ends were trimmed by 1 base and 6 bases, with 10 bases remaining between them. DNA of the CDR3: TGCGCCAGCAGCCAAGTGGTCGGGGGTCAGCCCCAGCATTTT. Protein: CASSQVVGGQPQHF.

The chain combines TRBV10-3 with TRBJ2-7; TRBD1 aligns across 7 bases. CDR1 is ENHRY and CDR2 is SYGVKD in the germline V gene. The junction had 5 bases not matched to a gene; V was cut back by 3 bases and J by 3 bases. The CDR3 is 14 amino acids. The CDR3 DNA sequence: TGTGCCATCAGTGACCCCGGGACAGTCTACGAGCAGTACTTC. Protein: CAISDPGTVYEQYF.

The DNA for the CDR3 is TGCGCCAGCAGCCCGGACAGGGGGGATGGCTACACCTTC. Protein sequence: CASSPDRGDGYTF. The chain recombines TRBV4-3 with TRBJ1-2, with TRBD1 matching 10 bases. The CDR3 contains 13 residues. Germline V gene sequence: CDR1 LGHNA, CDR2 YSLEER. Germline trimming cut 4 bases from V and 6 bases from J; bases unmatched to any gene: 2.

The V call is TRBV14, the J call TRBJ2-1, with TRBD2 matching over 10 bases. The CDR3 is 15 amino acids. CDR1 is SGHDN, CDR2 FVKESK, per germline. The V segment lost 4 bases and the J segment 10 bases; nucleotides outside the gene matches: 10. CDR3 sequence reads: CASSPTSGPKSEQFF. The CDR3 DNA follows: TGTGCCAGCAGCCCGACTAGCGGGCCTAAGTCGGAGCAGTTCTTC.

The rearrangement links TRBV7-2 to TRBJ2-1; 8 positions match TRBD2. The CDR3 has 15 residues. Germline CDR1 reads SGHTA; CDR2 reads FQGNSA. Trimming cost V 4 bases and J 6 bases; bases outside gene matches: 8. CDR3 amino acids: CASSSYTSGINEQFF. Written as DNA, the CDR3 is TGTGCCAGCAGCTCCTATACTAGCGGTATCAATGAGCAGTTCTTC.

The chain links TRBV7-2 to TRBJ2-5; 10 positions agree with TRBD2. The CDR3 has 18 residues. Trimming removed 5 bases from V and 4 bases from J; junction bases left unmatched: 16. Germline loops: CDR1 SGHTA, CDR2 FQGNSA. CDR3 amino acids: CASSPFLAGASRGETQYF. CDR3 nucleotides: TGTGCCAGCAGCCCCTTTCTAGCGGGGGCCTCGAGAGGAGAGACCCAGTACTTC. Full variable domain (outside the CDR3, taken from reference TRBV7-2 and TRBJ2-5): GAGVSQSPSNKVTEKGKDVELRCDPISGHTALYWYRQSLGQGLEFLIYFQGNSAPDKSGLPSDRFSAERTGGSVSTLTIQRTQQEDSAVYLCASSPFLAGASRGETQYFGPGTRLLVL.

This clone was counted only a few times. Other nucleotide sequences from this sample produce the same CDR3. This sequence joins TRBV9 and TRBJ2-6; tentatively, D is TRBD1 (6 bases). This CDR3 is built from 15 residues. The germline gives CDR1 SGDLS, CDR2 YYNGEE. V was trimmed by 3 bases and J by 2 bases, leaving 9 bases between them. For the CDR3, the DNA is TGTGCCAGCAGCGGAACAGGGACTGGGGCCAACGTCCTGACTTTC. It translates to CASSGTGTGANVLTF.

This clone appeared a few times. The chain uses TRBV5-1 and TRBJ2-6; no firm D call. This CDR3 region has 16 residues. Germline loops: CDR1 SGHRS, CDR2 YFSETQ. Trimming took off 0 bases at V and 0 bases at J, with 7 bases between the two ends. The CDR3: CASSLESLSGANVLTF. As DNA, the CDR3 is TGCGCCAGCAGCTTGGAATCCCTCTCTGGGGCCAACGTCCTGACTTTC.

This chain links TRBV7-9 with TRBJ2-7; perhaps TRBD1 as D (5 bases). CDR3 length equals 15 residues. V lost 2 bases to trimming and J lost 5 bases, with 16 bases between them. The germline V gene has CDR1 SEHNR and CDR2 FQNEAQ (reference sequence). The CDR3 DNA sequence: TGTGCCAGCAGCTTATCAGGGATGGTTCGTAACGAGCAGTACTTC. Protein: CASSLSGMVRNEQYF.

The chain has TRBV7-9 and TRBJ1-1; tentatively, D is TRBD1 (6 bases). CDR1 is SEHNR, CDR2 FQNEAQ, per germline (reference sequence). This CDR3 comprises 14 residues. V lost 4 bases to trimming and J lost 5 bases, with 14 bases between them. CDR3 region: CASSSAKGVTEAFF. CDR3 nucleotides: TGTGCCAGCAGCTCGGCCAAGGGGGTGACTGAAGCTTTCTTT.

This clone was seen more than once but under ten times. Other nucleotide sequences from this sample produce the same CDR3. The genes are TRBV7-2 and TRBJ2-7; TRBD2 aligns across 9 bases. With V trimmed by 1 base and J by 3 bases, 4 bases remained unmatched. Germline CDR1 SGHTA, CDR2 FQGNSA. This CDR3 has 15 amino acids. CDR3 protein: CASSLETSGNYEQYF. The CDR3 coding sequence is TGTGCCAGCAGCTTAGAGACTAGCGGAAACTACGAGCAGTACTTC.

This clone was observed a handful of times. The rearrangement uses TRBV28 and TRBJ1-4; D is unclear. The germline V and J ends were trimmed by 6 bases and 7 bases, with 9 bases remaining between them. CDR1 and CDR2 (germline): MDHEN, SYDVKM. The CDR3 covers 12 residues. As DNA, the CDR3 is TGTGCCAGCAGCGAGCGTAGTGAAAAACTGTTTTTT. Protein: CASSERSEKLFF. The full variable domain, completed using reference TRBV28 and TRBJ1-4, is DVKVTQSSRYLVKRTGEKVFLECVQDMDHENMFWYRQDPGLGLRLIYFSYDVKMKEKGDIPEGYSVSREKKERFSLILESASTNQTSMYLCASSERSEKLFFGSGTQLSVL.

This clone was counted only a few times. This chain uses TRBV19 with TRBJ1-5, with a weak D call TRBD1 (6 bases). The CDR3 length is 18 residues. The V and J ends lost 3 bases and 0 bases respectively, with 18 bases between them. Germline-derived CDR1 and CDR2 are LNHDA and SQIVND (reference sequence). DNA for the CDR3: TGTGCCAGTAGTATTTTGGCAGGGGTGAAGCCTAGCAATCAGCCCCAGCATTTT. This encodes CASSILAGVKPSNQPQHF.

The CDR3 DNA follows: TGTGCCACCAGCAGAGATCGGGGGACAGGGGGCGAGCAGTACTTC. It encodes CATSRDRGTGGEQYF. The chain carries TRBV15 and TRBJ2-7; 11 bases agree with TRBD1. This CDR3 spans 15 amino acids. With V trimmed by 0 bases and J by 6 bases, 4 bases remained unmatched. The germline V gene has CDR1 LNHNV and CDR2 YYDKDF (reference sequence).

V and J are TRBV6-5 and TRBJ2-2; 7 nucleotides line up with TRBD2. This CDR3 is 13 amino acids long. From germline, CDR1 is MNHEY and CDR2 SVGAGI. The J segment lost 7 bases and the V segment lost 7 bases, leaving 6 bases of the junction unmatched. In DNA form, the CDR3 reads TGTGCCAGCACTAACGGGGGGAGCGGGGAGCTGTTTTTT. It yields the protein CASTNGGSGELFF.

This clone was counted between two and nine times. V is TRBV4-1 and J is TRBJ2-7, with 8 bases fitting TRBD2. V trimming: 4 bases; J trimming: 5 bases; junction bases outside the gene matches: 19. The germline CDR1 and CDR2 sequences are MGHRA and YSYEKL. The CDR3 loop spans 18 amino acids. CDR3 DNA: TGCGCCAGCAGCCGCAGCGGGAGCGTCCCCTTATTGGTCCACGAGCAGTACTTC. Protein product: CASSRSGSVPLLVHEQYF.

This clone was observed a few times. This chain links TRBV19 with TRBJ1-2; a possible D gene is TRBD1 (6 bases). This CDR3 contains 14 residues. Germline CDR1 and CDR2: LNHDA and SQIVND (reference sequence). Trimming took off 7 bases at V and 1 base at J, with 13 bases between the two ends. CDR3 bases: TGTGCCAGTAACAGGGACACCGTTAACTATGGCTACACCTTC. Protein product: CASNRDTVNYGYTF.

The gene calls are TRBV5-6 and TRBJ2-5; maybe TRBD1 (6 bases). Per germline, CDR1 SGHDT and CDR2 YYEEEE. This CDR3 has 13 amino acids. Between the trimmed V and J ends, which lost 4 bases and 5 bases, there was a span of 12 bases. CDR3: CASSGGDWETQYF. DNA of the CDR3: TGTGCCAGCAGCGGGGGCGATTGGGAGACCCAGTACTTC.